A selection of T cell receptor beta chains follows, all from one sample in a study of Ad26.COV2.S vaccination and SARS-CoV-2 variants. Libraries were prepared by immunoSEQ multiplex PCR; TCRdb keeps only in-frame clonotypes and omits some of them. The sample contains roughly 150,000 clones, roughly 89% of which appear only once. Sequencing was performed on peripheral blood, taken after recovery from COVID-19. Source of these receptors: a human donor who had recovered from COVID-19. Both conserved end residues are part of each CDR3. The D gene is left open where the match is weak. Clone size is shown for a subset of rows, as once, few, many or a class of expanded clone.

J gene: TRBJ1-1
clone size: .
V gene: TRBV5-6
D gene: TRBD1
CDR3 DNA: TGTGCCAGCAGCCTGACAGGGCTCGTATTTGGAGCTTTCTTT
CDR3 protein: CASSLTGLVFGAFF

J gene: TRBJ2-2
clone size: .
V gene: TRBV5-1
D gene: .
CDR3 DNA: TGCGCCAGCAGCTTGTCGAACTCCGGGGCCGTCGGCGGGGAGCTGTTTTTT
CDR3 protein: CASSLSNSGAVGGELFF

J gene: TRBJ2-5
clone size: once
V gene: TRBV6-2/TRBV6-3
D gene: .
CDR3 DNA: TGTGCCAGCAGTTACGGGCGGGTATCGAGCCAAGAGACCCAGTACTTC
CDR3 protein: CASSYGRVSSQETQYF

J gene: TRBJ2-1
clone size: .
V gene: TRBV7-2
D gene: .
CDR3 DNA: TGTGCCAGCAGCTTAGAGCGAAATGAGCAGTTCTTC
CDR3 protein: CASSLERNEQFF

J gene: TRBJ2-7
clone size: few
V gene: TRBV6-5
D gene: TRBD2
CDR3 DNA: TGTGCCAGCAGCTTTTCGACTAGCGGGGCGTACGAGCAGTACTTC
CDR3 protein: CASSFSTSGAYEQYF

J gene: TRBJ2-5
clone size: .
V gene: TRBV28
D gene: .
CDR3 DNA: TGTGCCAGCAGTTCCTCCGCGGAGACCCAGTACTTC
CDR3 protein: CASSSSAETQYF

J gene: TRBJ2-7
clone size: .
V gene: TRBV6-5
D gene: TRBD1
CDR3 DNA: TGTGCCAGTGGACAGGGGTTCTACGAGCAGTACTTC
CDR3 protein: CASGQGFYEQYF

J gene: TRBJ1-2
clone size: .
V gene: TRBV11-2
D gene: .
CDR3 DNA: TGTGCCAGCGGGTCAGACTATGATGGCTACACCTTC
CDR3 protein: CASGSDYDGYTF

J gene: TRBJ2-3
clone size: .
V gene: TRBV27
D gene: TRBD1
CDR3 DNA: TGTGCCAGCAGTTCGGGACAGGGGCCTGATACGCAGTATTTT
CDR3 protein: CASSSGQGPDTQYF

J gene: TRBJ2-1
clone size: .
V gene: TRBV6-2/TRBV6-3
D gene: .
CDR3 DNA: TGTGCCAGCAGTTACACGTACAATGAGCAGTTCTTC
CDR3 protein: CASSYTYNEQFF

J gene: TRBJ1-1
clone size: .
V gene: TRBV19
D gene: .
CDR3 DNA: TGTGCCAGCCAAAGGGCCGGGAACACTGAAGCTTTCTTT
CDR3 protein: CASQRAGNTEAFF

J gene: TRBJ1-3
clone size: .
V gene: TRBV2
D gene: .
CDR3 DNA: TGTGCCAGCAGTCAACAGCGATCCTCTGGAAACACCATATATTTT
CDR3 protein: CASSQQRSSGNTIYF

J gene: TRBJ2-2
clone size: .
V gene: TRBV30
D gene: .
CDR3 DNA: TGTGCCTGGAGAGGGGTGACCTTGGGGGAGCTGTTTTTT
CDR3 protein: CAWRGVTLGELFF

J gene: TRBJ1-5
clone size: once
V gene: TRBV6-2/TRBV6-3
D gene: .
CDR3 DNA: TGTGCCAGCAGTCCCGGACAGATCAATCAGCCCCAGCATTTT
CDR3 protein: CASSPGQINQPQHF

J gene: TRBJ2-7
clone size: .
V gene: TRBV14
D gene: .
CDR3 DNA: TGTGCCAGCAGCCAAGATTCTATCTATTTGGGCCGGGGCGAGCAGTACTTC
CDR3 protein: CASSQDSIYLGRGEQYF

J gene: TRBJ2-5
clone size: .
V gene: TRBV9
D gene: TRBD2
CDR3 DNA: TGTGCCAGCAGCCGAACCGGGACTAGCGGGGGGACGGACCAAGAGACCCAGTACTTC
CDR3 protein: CASSRTGTSGGTDQETQYF

J gene: TRBJ1-2
clone size: few
V gene: TRBV20-1
D gene: .
CDR3 DNA: TGCAGTGCTAGTAGTCCGGGTGGAGGCGGTCCCACTAACTATGGCTACACCTTC
CDR3 protein: CSASSPGGGGPTNYGYTF

J gene: TRBJ2-1
clone size: .
V gene: TRBV7-2
D gene: TRBD2
CDR3 DNA: TGTGCCAGCAGCTTGGGACTAGCGGACAATGAGCAGTTCTTC
CDR3 protein: CASSLGLADNEQFF

J gene: TRBJ2-5
clone size: .
V gene: TRBV4-3
D gene: TRBD1
CDR3 DNA: TGCGCCAGCAGCCAAGATCCGGCCGGGACAGGGGGGGAGACCCAGTACTTC
CDR3 protein: CASSQDPAGTGGETQYF

J gene: TRBJ1-3
clone size: .
V gene: TRBV7-9
D gene: TRBD1
CDR3 DNA: TGTGCCAGCAGCACGGAGACAGGGAGCTCTGGAAACACCATATATTTT
CDR3 protein: CASSTETGSSGNTIYF

J gene: TRBJ2-7
clone size: .
V gene: TRBV6-5
D gene: TRBD1
CDR3 DNA: TGTGCCAGCAGTCCCGGGGACAGGGGATCCCACGAGCAGTACTTC
CDR3 protein: CASSPGDRGSHEQYF

J gene: TRBJ2-7
clone size: .
V gene: TRBV4-3
D gene: .
CDR3 DNA: TGCGCCAGCAGCCAAGAGGCCCCAGAGGACTCACGTTATGAGCAGTACTTC
CDR3 protein: CASSQEAPEDSRYEQYF

J gene: TRBJ2-1
clone size: .
V gene: TRBV14
D gene: .
CDR3 DNA: TGTGCCAGCAGCCAAGCAGGGGTGGGCTACAATGAGCAGTTCTTC
CDR3 protein: CASSQAGVGYNEQFF

J gene: TRBJ1-3
clone size: .
V gene: TRBV7-6
D gene: TRBD1
CDR3 DNA: TGTGCCAGCAGCCCAGGTCCGGGACAGGGTACCTCTGGAAACACCATATATTTT
CDR3 protein: CASSPGPGQGTSGNTIYF

J gene: TRBJ1-5
clone size: few
V gene: TRBV6-5
D gene: .
CDR3 DNA: TGTGCCAGCAGCCCCACCGGTGGTCATCAGCCCCAGCATTTT
CDR3 protein: CASSPTGGHQPQHF

J gene: TRBJ1-1
clone size: .
V gene: TRBV6-1
D gene: TRBD1
CDR3 DNA: TGTGCCAGCAGTCCGGGACAGGGGAGAACTGAAGCTTTCTTT
CDR3 protein: CASSPGQGRTEAFF

J gene: TRBJ1-3
clone size: .
V gene: TRBV28
D gene: TRBD1
CDR3 DNA: TGTGCCAGCAGCTCGATCTTGGCTTGGGACAGGGGTGGAAACACCATATATTTT
CDR3 protein: CASSSILAWDRGGNTIYF